This passage covers 3 T cell receptor beta chains from one sample sequenced in a study of T cell repertoires in cytomegalovirus infection (dated by TCRdb to 2018 to 2020). TCRdb shows the sequencer as Illumina HiSeq 1500. Clones were called with MiXCR by TCRdb after fastp trimmed the public reads at Q25, and only in-frame beta chains were retained. A single entry per CDR3 protein holds the most common genes and DNA from its merged rows. The sample has about 530,000 distinct CDR3 sequences on record, more than 25% of them singletons. The ten top clones hold 13% of the sample. The sample was PBMCs. The receptors originated from a human donor in good health (CMV status not recorded). Some clones in this sample may be carry-over from other donors' samples.

This chain joins TRBV28 and TRBJ2-2, with no clear D. Germline V gene lookup returns CDR1 MDHEN and CDR2 SYDVKM. The V gene lost 1 base and the J gene lost 3 bases, with 12 bases spanning the gap. The CDR3 spans 16 residues. The CDR3 loop reads CASSLFVSLHTGELFF. DNA for the CDR3: TGTGCCAGCAGTTTATTTGTCAGCCTCCACACCGGGGAGCTGTTTTTT.

V and J are TRBV19 and TRBJ2-5; 10 nucleotides agree with TRBD2. Germline CDR1 and CDR2: LNHDA and SQIVND (reference sequence). The V and J ends lost 4 bases and 5 bases, in that order; junction bases with no gene match: 7. This CDR3 spans 15 amino acids. The DNA of the CDR3 is TGTGCCAGTAGTAACTTCCTAGCGGGAGAGGAGACCCAGTACTTC. Translation: CASSNFLAGEETQYF.

In this sample, this clonotype turned up a few times. The V and J genes are TRBV7-2 and TRBJ1-1; D may be TRBD1 (5 bases). The V end lost 3 bases, the J end lost 4 bases, and 15 bases lay between the germline ends. Germline assignment: CDR1 SGHTA and CDR2 FQGNSA. The CDR3 length is 15 residues. The CDR3 DNA is TGTGCCAGCAGCTTGCTTGGGGGGGTGGGCACTGAAGCTTTCTTT. Protein sequence: CASSLLGGVGTEAFF.